This TCR beta chain was profiled in a study of cytomegalovirus exposure and HLA in healthy donors. Study-wide context: Samples from HLA-typed donors yielded about 80 million unique TCRs in an early data release.

Remarks on this clone: No antigen is known for it.

The PCR used 60 Vbeta and 13 Jbeta primers. Some clones are missing from TCRdb's copy, which holds only in-frame ones; the method was immunoSEQ multiplex PCR. The repertoire includes roughly 290,000 clones, over 85% of them detected once, and roughly 2.3% sits in the top ten. CDR1 MNHNY and CDR2 SVGAGI come from the germline V gene (reference sequence). This CDR3 is built from 15 residues. General study points: Follow-up analysis later connected one missense variant in DCLRE1C with trimming of TCR beta V- and J-genes. Presence/absence analyses rested on an assumption that sequencing depth was roughly uniform across donors.

Sequenced input: PBMCs. The receptor was derived from a woman between 18 and 30 years old in good health and CMV-seronegative. V and J are TRBV6-6 and TRBJ2-5, with TRBD2 matching over 7 bases. TRBJ2-7 explains the end of the DNA better; the J call may be wrong. The DNA of the CDR3 is TGTGCCAGCAGCCCGAAGTTGGGGGGGTCCTACGAGCAGTACTTC. Encoded protein: CASSPKLGGSYEQYF.